This T cell receptor beta chain was captured in a study of beta chain features in type 1 diabetes. Sorting that relied on CD45RO/CCR7/CD25/CD127/CD95/CD27 yielded CD4+ naive, central memory, regulatory and stem cell-like memory cells. Expressed TCRB transcripts were sequenced because the isolated RNA had all been reverse transcribed beforehand. The repertoire was sequenced with immunoSEQ multiplex PCR; TCRdb's copy has only in-frame clones and lacks some. The sample lists 850,000 to 900,000 clones; roughly a sixth were seen once. Findings and limits, study-wide: Resolution of whether HLA type affects TCRB rearrangement was not achieved here. cDNA-based sequencing might over-represent cells highly expressing TCR. PCR might favor shorter templates, equally in patients and controls.

A note on this clone: Its antigen is not identified.

CDR3 length: 12 amino acids. Germline values: CDR1 SGHVS, CDR2 FQNEAQ. V dropped 1 base and J dropped 8 bases, with 5 bases sitting between them. Sequencing was done on a sample of naive CD4+ T cells from blood. This TCR was sampled from a woman aged 18 to 35 in good health. The chain uses TRBV7-8 and TRBJ1-4; D gene ambiguous. The CDR3 spells CASSLVREKLFF. Here the CDR3 DNA reads TGTGCCAGCAGCTTAGTCCGGGAAAAACTGTTTTTT.